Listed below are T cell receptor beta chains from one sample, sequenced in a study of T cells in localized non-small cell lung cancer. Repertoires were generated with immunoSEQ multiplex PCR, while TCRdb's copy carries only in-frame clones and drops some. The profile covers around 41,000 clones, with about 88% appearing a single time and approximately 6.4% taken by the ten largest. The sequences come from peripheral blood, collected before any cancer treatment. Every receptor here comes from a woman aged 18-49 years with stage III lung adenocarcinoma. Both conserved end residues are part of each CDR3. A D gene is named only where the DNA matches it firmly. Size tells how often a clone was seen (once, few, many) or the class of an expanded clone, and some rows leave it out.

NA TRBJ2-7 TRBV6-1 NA TGTGCCAGCAGTGAAAGAGCGAACATTTACTACGAGCAGTACTTC CASSERANIYYEQYF
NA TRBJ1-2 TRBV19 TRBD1 TGTGCCAGTAGTTCACAGGGGGCCTCTAACTATGGCTACACCTTC CASSSQGASNYGYTF
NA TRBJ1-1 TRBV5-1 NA TGCGCCAGCAGCTCGGGGGACCCAGGAACTGAAGCTTTCTTT CASSSGDPGTEAFF
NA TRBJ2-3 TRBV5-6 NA TGTGCCAGCAGCGTAAGACTCTTCCCGGGCGCAGATACGCAGTATTTT CASSVRLFPGADTQYF
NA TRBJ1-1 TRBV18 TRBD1 TGTGCCAGCTCACCACCACCGACAGGGTGGCGGGACACTGAAGCTTTCTTT CASSPPPTGWRDTEAFF
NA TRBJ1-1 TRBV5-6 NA TGTGCCAGCTCCCTTTTTACAGCCTCCTTTAGGGGCACTGAAGCTTTCTTT CASSLFTASFRGTEAFF
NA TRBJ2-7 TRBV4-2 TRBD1 TGTGCCAGCAGCCAAGAGTCTGGGACAGCATCGCGGTACGAGCAGTACTTC CASSQESGTASRYEQYF
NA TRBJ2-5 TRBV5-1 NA TGCGCCAGCAGCGCGGCCCCGGGACAACTTTTTCAAGAGACCCAGTACTTC CASSAAPGQLFQETQYF
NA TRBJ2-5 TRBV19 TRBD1 TGTGCCAGTAGTTCGACAGGGGGCGCGGAGACCCAGTACTTC CASSSTGGAETQYF
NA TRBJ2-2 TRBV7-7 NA TGTGCTAGCAGCCCCCGACAGCCGAACACCGGGGAGCTGTTTTTT CASSPRQPNTGELFF
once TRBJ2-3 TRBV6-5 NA TGTGCCAGCAGTTACTCTGGGAGCACAGATACGCAGTATTTT CASSYSGSTDTQYF
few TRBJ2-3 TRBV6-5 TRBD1 TGTGCCAGCAGGGACAGGGCGCTCTCTGGAGATACGCAGTATTTT CASRDRALSGDTQYF
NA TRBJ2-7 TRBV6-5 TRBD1 TGTGCCAGCAGTTATAGGCGACAGGGACACGAGCAGTACTTC CASSYRRQGHEQYF
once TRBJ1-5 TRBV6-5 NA TGTGCCAGCAGTCAGTCCGGGGGAAGCAATCAGCCCCAGCATTTT CASSQSGGSNQPQHF
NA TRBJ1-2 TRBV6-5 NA TGTGCCAGCAGGACCTCAGGGGAGGGCTACACCTTC CASRTSGEGYTF
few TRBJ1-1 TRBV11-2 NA TGTGCCAGCAGCTTAGTGGTTGTCACTGAAGCTTTCTTT CASSLVVVTEAFF
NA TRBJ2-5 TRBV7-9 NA TGTGCCAGCAGCTATGGTGGGTTGGTGAGGGAGACCCAGTACTTC CASSYGGLVRETQYF
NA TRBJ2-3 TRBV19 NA TGTGCCAGTAGTACACGACAGTACGGCGCAGATACGCAGTATTTT CASSTRQYGADTQYF
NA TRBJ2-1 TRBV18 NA TGTGCCAGCTCACTACAGGCACAGTGGAGGGGTACCTACAATGAGCAGTTCTTC CASSLQAQWRGTYNEQFF
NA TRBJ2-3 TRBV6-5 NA TGTGCCAGCAGTCGTCCTAACACAGATACGCAGTATTTT CASSRPNTDTQYF
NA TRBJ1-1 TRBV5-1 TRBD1 TGCGCCAGCAGCCCGTTGACAGGGGGTAACACTGAAGCTTTCTTT CASSPLTGGNTEAFF
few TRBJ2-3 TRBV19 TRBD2 TGTGCCAGTTCAGATAGCGGGCGAACAGATACGCAGTATTTT CASSDSGRTDTQYF
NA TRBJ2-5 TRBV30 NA TGTGCCTGGCGTAGGGGGTCGGTAGAGACCCAGTACTTC CAWRRGSVETQYF
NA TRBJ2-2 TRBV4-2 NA TGTGCCAGCAGCCTTTCGGGAACCGGCACCGGGGAGCTGTTTTTT CASSLSGTGTGELFF
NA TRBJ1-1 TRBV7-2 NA TGTGCCAGCAGCTGGACAGCAGAAGCTTTCTTT CASSWTAEAFF
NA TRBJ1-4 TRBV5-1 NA TGCGCCAGCGCACTGGAGGGTGCAACTAATGAAAAACTGTTTTTT CASALEGATNEKLFF
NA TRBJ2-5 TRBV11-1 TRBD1 TGTGCCAGCAGCCCGAGACAGGGGAAAGAGACCCAGTACTTC CASSPRQGKETQYF
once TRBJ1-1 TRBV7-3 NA TGTGCCAGCAGCTTAGATGGGGGTATCACTGAAGCTTTCTTT CASSLDGGITEAFF
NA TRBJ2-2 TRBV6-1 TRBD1 TGTGCCAGCAGGGGACAGGGGACCGGGGAGCTGTTTTTT CASRGQGTGELFF
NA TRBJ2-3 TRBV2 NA TGTGCCAGCAGGCCCTCGGGGGCTAATACGCAGTATTTT CASRPSGANTQYF
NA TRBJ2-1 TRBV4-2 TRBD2 TGTGCCAGCAGCCAAACCGTAGCGGGGGTAGTCAATGAGCAGTTCTTC CASSQTVAGVVNEQFF
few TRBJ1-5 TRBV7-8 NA TGTGCCAGCAGCCTCCAGGGTAGCAATCAGCCCCAGCATTTT CASSLQGSNQPQHF
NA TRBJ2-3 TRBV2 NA TGTGCCAGCAGTGAAGCAGGGACCAGAGATACGCAGTATTTT CASSEAGTRDTQYF
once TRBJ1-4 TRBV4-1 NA TGCGCCAGCAGCCAAACCCCCAGGGAAGAAAAACTGTTTTTT CASSQTPREEKLFF
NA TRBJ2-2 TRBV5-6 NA TGTGCCAGCAGCTTGAGGGGTAACGGGGAGCTGTTTTTT CASSLRGNGELFF
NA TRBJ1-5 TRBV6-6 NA TGTGCCAGCAGTTCTCCAAACCAGCCCCAGCATTTT CASSSPNQPQHF
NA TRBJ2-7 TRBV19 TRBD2 TGTGCCAGTAGTATGGGGACTAGCGGGGATCTCTACGAGCAGTACTTC CASSMGTSGDLYEQYF
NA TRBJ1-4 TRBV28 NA TGTGCCAGCAGCTGGTCCGTCGAGGTTGAAAAACTGTTTTTT CASSWSVEVEKLFF
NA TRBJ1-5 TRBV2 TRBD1 TGTGCCAGCAGCCTAATCAGGGGGATTAGCAATCAGCCCCAGCATTTT CASSLIRGISNQPQHF
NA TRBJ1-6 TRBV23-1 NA TGCGCCAGCAGTCCCAGCCGGGGGGTGGGCCTCCACTTT CASSPSRGVGLHF
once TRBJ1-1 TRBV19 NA TGTGCCAGTAGTATAGAGATAGGGAACACTGAAGCTTTCTTT CASSIEIGNTEAFF
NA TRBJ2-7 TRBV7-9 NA TGTGCCAGCAGCCTTGACAGGTTATACGAGCAGTACTTC CASSLDRLYEQYF
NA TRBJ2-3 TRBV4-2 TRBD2 TGTGCCAGCAGCCTCGGGACTAGCGGGGGGAGTAGGAAGTTAGATACGCAGTATTTT CASSLGTSGGSRKLDTQYF
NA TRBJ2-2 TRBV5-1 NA TGCGCCAGCAGCTTTCGCGGGGTGTCGAACACCGGGGAGCTGTTTTTT CASSFRGVSNTGELFF
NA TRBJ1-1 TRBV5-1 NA TGCGCCAGCAGCTTGGTGTCCGAGAACACTGAAGCTTTCTTT CASSLVSENTEAFF
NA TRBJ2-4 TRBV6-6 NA TGTGCCAGCAGTTACCCTCCTCCACAGCCCGGAGACATTCAGTACTTC CASSYPPPQPGDIQYF
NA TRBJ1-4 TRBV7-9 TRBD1 TGTGCCAGCGGGTCGGGGACAGGAGACGAAAAACTGTTTTTT CASGSGTGDEKLFF
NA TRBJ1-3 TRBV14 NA TGTGCCAGCAGTCGCTCCGGGGGGACGTTTTATGGAAACACCATATATTTT CASSRSGGTFYGNTIYF
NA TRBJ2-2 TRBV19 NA TGTGCCTCACGATCGGGGGGCCTGAACACCGGGGAGCTGTTTTTT CASRSGGLNTGELFF
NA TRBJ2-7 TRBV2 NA TGTGCCAGCAACCGCGCAGGGGACTACGAGCAGTACTTC CASNRAGDYEQYF
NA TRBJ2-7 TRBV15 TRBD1 TGTGCCACCAGCAGAGCAGGGGGCGCGTACGAGCAGTACTTC CATSRAGGAYEQYF
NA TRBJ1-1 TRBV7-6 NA TGTGCCAGCAGCTCCGCGGGGGCGAACACTGAAGCTTTCTTT CASSSAGANTEAFF
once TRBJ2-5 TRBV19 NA TGTGCCAGTGGAAACCTGGGCAACCAAGAGACCCAGTACTTC CASGNLGNQETQYF
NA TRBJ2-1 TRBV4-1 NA TGCGCCAGCAGCGCGAGTAGCTCAATGGGCTCCTACAATGAGCAGTTCTTC CASSASSSMGSYNEQFF